This T cell receptor (beta chain) originates from a study of PD-1 blockade in classical Hodgkin lymphoma. The study, taken as a whole, reports: It was among complete responders that baseline diversity resembled that of newly diagnosed patients.

The germline CDR1 and CDR2 sequences are SGHDN and FVKESK. The V gene lost 3 bases and the J gene lost 6 bases, with 5 bases spanning the gap. The CDR3 runs 11 residues. About this clone: Its cognate antigen is unknown.

TCRdb keeps only in-frame clones here, not all; method: immunoSEQ multiplex PCR. The profile shows more than 30,000 clones, around 80% of them singletons. The time point here: cycle 4 day 1 (C4D1), after five to seven weeks of nivolumab. All trial patients relapsed after autologous stem cell transplantation. The source is a human donor with classical Hodgkin lymphoma. V and J are TRBV14 and TRBJ2-5; D is ambiguous. The specimen was peripheral blood mononuclear cells (PBMCs), collected before the fourth cycle of nivolumab. CDR3 sequence: CASSQAKTQYF. CDR3 coding DNA: TGTGCCAGCAGCCAGGCTAAGACCCAGTACTTC.